Sequencing of this T cell receptor beta chain was carried out in a study of blood T cell repertoires in COVID-19. Per the authors' pipeline: Estimation of nucleated cell counts was performed using reference gene primer amplification. Sequenced by immunoSEQ multiplex PCR; TCRdb stores in-frame clones only, minus some. V, J and clone size were drawn from that table, and D and trimming were deduced from the DNA. The sample shows 200,000 to 250,000 clones, around 86% of them seen only once. V was pared by 4 bases and J by 0 bases, with 13 bases between. Germline V gene data show CDR1 as SNHLY and CDR2 as FYNNEI. The CDR3 covers 16 residues.

Material: PBMCs or T cells enriched from blood (not recorded which). This receptor was obtained from a woman in her 40s with acute COVID-19. The V and J genes are TRBV2 and TRBJ1-3; D call uncertain. The CDR3 spells CASSVSWGASGNTIYF. The CDR3 DNA is TGTGCCAGCAGTGTTTCATGGGGAGCCTCTGGAAACACCATATATTTT.